The sequence of this TCR beta chain was determined in a study of blood T cell repertoires in COVID-19. About the research overall: PBMCs, B-cell-depleted T cells, or T cells provided the cDNA or gDNA that made up the material.

Enrolment of Seattle patients took place during active infection, and they were followed longitudinally. Authors' methods: Amplifying reference gene primers gave estimates of nucleated cell counts. Only in-frame clones appear in the TCRdb table, and some are missing; sequencing was by immunoSEQ multiplex PCR. Clonal size and the V and J genes are those of that table, whereas D and trimming came from the DNA. This sample has 310,000 or so clones, with roughly nine tenths found just once. The source material was peripheral blood. This receptor was obtained from a woman in her thirties with COVID-19, enrolled during active disease.

The CDR3 is CASSLDGGRADTGELFF. CDR3 nucleotide sequence: TGCGCCAGCAGCTTGGATGGCGGGAGGGCTGACACCGGGGAGCTGTTTTTT. The V call is TRBV5-1, the J call TRBJ2-2, with 9 positions matching TRBD2. The CDR3 length is 17 residues. Germline-derived CDR1 and CDR2 are SGHRS and YFSETQ. Germline trimming cut 0 bases from V and 3 bases from J; bases unmatched to any gene: 6.